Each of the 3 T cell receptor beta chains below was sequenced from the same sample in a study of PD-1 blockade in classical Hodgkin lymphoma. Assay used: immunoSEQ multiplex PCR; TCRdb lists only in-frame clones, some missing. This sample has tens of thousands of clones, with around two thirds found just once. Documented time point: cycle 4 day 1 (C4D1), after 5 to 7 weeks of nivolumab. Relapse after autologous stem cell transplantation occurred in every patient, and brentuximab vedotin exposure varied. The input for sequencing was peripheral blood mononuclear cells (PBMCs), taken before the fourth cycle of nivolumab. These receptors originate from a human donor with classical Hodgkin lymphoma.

DNA of the CDR3: TGTGCCAGTAGTAGGTCAGGTCCCCGGAGGAACACTGAAGCTTTCTTT. This codes for CASSRSGPRRNTEAFF. The chain joins TRBV19 to TRBJ1-1; the D is unclear. CDR1 is LNHDA, CDR2 SQIVND, per germline (reference sequence). The CDR3 loop spans 16 amino acids. The V gene lost 4 bases and the J gene lost 1 base, with 16 bases spanning the gap.

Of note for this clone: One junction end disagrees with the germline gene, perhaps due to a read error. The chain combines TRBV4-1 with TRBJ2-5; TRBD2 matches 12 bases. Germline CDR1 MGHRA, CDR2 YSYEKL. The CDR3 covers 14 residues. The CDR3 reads CASSSLAGGASLHF. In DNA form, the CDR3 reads TGCGCCAGCAGCTCCCTAGCGGGGGGGGCCTCGCTTCACTTC.

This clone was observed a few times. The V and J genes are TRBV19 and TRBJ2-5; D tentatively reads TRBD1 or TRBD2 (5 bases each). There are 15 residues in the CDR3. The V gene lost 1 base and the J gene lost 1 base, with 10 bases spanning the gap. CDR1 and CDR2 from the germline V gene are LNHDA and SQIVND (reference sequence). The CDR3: CASSIVGVRQETQYF. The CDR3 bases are TGTGCCAGTAGTATAGTGGGGGTACGCCAAGAGACCCAGTACTTC.